The 12 T cell receptor beta chains below all came from one sample that was sequenced in a study of control samples from healthy donors and cancer patients. Sequencing used immunoSEQ multiplex PCR; TCRdb keeps in-frame clones, though not all of them. The sample records 120,000 to 150,000 clones, roughly 89% being singletons. Specimen: blood. These receptors were collected from a man younger than 40 in good health.

The CDR3 protein is CASRTGNTGELFF. For the CDR3, the DNA is TGTGCCTCTCGGACTGGAAACACCGGGGAGCTGTTTTTT. The genes are TRBV24-1 and TRBJ2-2; D may be TRBD2 (5 bases). Germline-derived CDR1 and CDR2 are KGHDR and SFDVKD. The V end was cut by 12 bases, the J end by 2 bases, with 12 bases between. The CDR3 is made up of 13 amino acids.

The chain recombines TRBV6-5 with TRBJ1-2, with a weak D call TRBD1 (6 bases). This CDR3 contains 13 residues. The V end was cut by 6 bases, the J end by 2 bases, with 10 bases between. Per germline, CDR1 MNHEY and CDR2 SVGAGI. CDR3 nucleotides: TGTGCCAGCAGACAGGGCTTGAACTATGGCTACACCTTC. Translating gives CASRQGLNYGYTF.

This chain links TRBV25-1 with TRBJ1-1; D remains unclear. From germline, CDR1 is MGHDK and CDR2 SYGVNS. The CDR3 contains 16 residues. Trimming stripped 2 bases from V and 4 bases from J, with 17 bases between. In DNA form, the CDR3 reads TGTGCCAGCAGTGAAGGCCCGGCCGTTGGGATCACTGAAGCTTTCTTT. Protein product: CASSEGPAVGITEAFF.

This chain uses TRBV7-8 with TRBJ1-2, with 10 bases matching TRBD1. The CDR3 spans 16 residues. The J segment lost 5 bases and the V segment lost 4 bases, leaving 10 bases of the junction unmatched. CDR1 and CDR2 from the germline V gene are SGHVS and FQNEAQ. The CDR3 DNA reads as TGTGCCAGCAGCTCCCAGAGGACAGGGGGGCGATATGGCTACACCTTC. This encodes CASSSQRTGGRYGYTF.

This clone has a single count. V and J are TRBV24-1 and TRBJ1-2; no firm D call. The CDR3 runs 14 residues. The V gene's germline CDR1 is KGHDR and CDR2 SFDVKD. Trimming stripped 2 bases from V and 6 bases from J, with 12 bases between. CDR3 DNA: TGTGCCACCAGTGATTGGCAGGATTCAGATGGCTACACCTTC. Translating gives CATSDWQDSDGYTF.

This chain connects TRBV11-3 to TRBJ2-5, with no clear D. The CDR3 extends over 13 amino acids. Germline V gene sequence: CDR1 SGHNT, CDR2 YENEEA. Trimming cost V 0 bases and J 4 bases, with 6 bases left between them. The CDR3 sequence: CASSLDRGETQYF. CDR3 nucleotides: TGTGCCAGCAGCTTAGACAGAGGAGAGACCCAGTACTTC.

This clone has only a few counts. V gene TRBV5-4 combines with J gene TRBJ1-1, with D unresolved. V dropped 2 bases and J dropped 7 bases, with 15 bases sitting between them. Germline values: CDR1 SGHNT, CDR2 YYREEE (reference sequence). CDR3 length: 14 amino acids. The CDR3 DNA sequence: TGTGCCAGCAGCTTTAAAAACAGCGCAAATGAAGCTTTCTTT. Translating gives CASSFKNSANEAFF. Based on the CDR3 plus reference TRBV5-4 and TRBJ1-1, the full variable domain is ETGVTQSPTHLIKTRGQQVTLRCSSQSGHNTVSWYQQALGQGPQFIFQYYREEENGRGNFPPRFSGLQFPNYSSELNVNALELDDSALYLCASSFKNSANEAFFGQGTRLTVV.

V usage is TRBV11-2 and J usage is TRBJ2-7; 7 bases are shared with TRBD2. CDR3 length equals 12 residues. J lost 10 bases, V lost 1 base, and 4 bases had no gene match. The germline V gene encodes CDR1 SGHAT and CDR2 FQNNGV. The CDR3 DNA sequence: TGTGCCAGCAGCTTAGGGAGCGGGATACAGTACTTC. Its translation is CASSLGSGIQYF.

The V and J genes are TRBV6-2 or TRBV6-3 and TRBJ1-6, with D hard to call. The CDR3 consists of 14 residues. Germline assignment: CDR1 MNHEY and CDR2 SVGEGT. Trimming pared 3 bases from V and 3 bases from J, leaving 6 bases between. The CDR3 DNA follows: TGTGCCAGCAGTTATACAGACTATAATTCACCCCTCCACTTT. Its protein is CASSYTDYNSPLHF.

In its sample, this clone was seen a few times. The chain has TRBV6-5 and TRBJ1-1, with TRBD1 as a possible D gene (5 bases). The CDR3 is 14 amino acids. Germline-derived CDR1 and CDR2 are MNHEY and SVGAGI. Trimming removed 5 bases from V and 3 bases from J, with 13 bases in between. CDR3 coding DNA: TGTGCCAGCAGTACCCTCCAGGGCCACACTGAAGCTTTCTTT. It translates to CASSTLQGHTEAFF.

The rearrangement uses TRBV4-3 and TRBJ2-4; weak D call: TRBD2 (6 bases). This CDR3 has 14 residues. V was shortened by 0 bases and J by 10 bases, with 13 bases between the two germline ends. Germline CDR1 reads LGHNA; CDR2 reads YSLEER. Written as DNA, the CDR3 is TGCGCCAGCAGCCAAGATGGGCGGGGCGGGATTCAGTACTTC. It codes for CASSQDGRGGIQYF.

The V call is TRBV4-2, the J call TRBJ1-3, with 8 bases aligning to TRBD1. J lost 9 bases, V lost 4 bases, and 5 bases had no gene match. The germline CDR1 and CDR2 sequences are LGHNA and YNFKEQ. This CDR3 region has 13 residues. CDR3 coding DNA: TGTGCCAGCAGCCGGACAGGGTCGGGCACCATATATTTT. Translated, it gives CASSRTGSGTIYF.